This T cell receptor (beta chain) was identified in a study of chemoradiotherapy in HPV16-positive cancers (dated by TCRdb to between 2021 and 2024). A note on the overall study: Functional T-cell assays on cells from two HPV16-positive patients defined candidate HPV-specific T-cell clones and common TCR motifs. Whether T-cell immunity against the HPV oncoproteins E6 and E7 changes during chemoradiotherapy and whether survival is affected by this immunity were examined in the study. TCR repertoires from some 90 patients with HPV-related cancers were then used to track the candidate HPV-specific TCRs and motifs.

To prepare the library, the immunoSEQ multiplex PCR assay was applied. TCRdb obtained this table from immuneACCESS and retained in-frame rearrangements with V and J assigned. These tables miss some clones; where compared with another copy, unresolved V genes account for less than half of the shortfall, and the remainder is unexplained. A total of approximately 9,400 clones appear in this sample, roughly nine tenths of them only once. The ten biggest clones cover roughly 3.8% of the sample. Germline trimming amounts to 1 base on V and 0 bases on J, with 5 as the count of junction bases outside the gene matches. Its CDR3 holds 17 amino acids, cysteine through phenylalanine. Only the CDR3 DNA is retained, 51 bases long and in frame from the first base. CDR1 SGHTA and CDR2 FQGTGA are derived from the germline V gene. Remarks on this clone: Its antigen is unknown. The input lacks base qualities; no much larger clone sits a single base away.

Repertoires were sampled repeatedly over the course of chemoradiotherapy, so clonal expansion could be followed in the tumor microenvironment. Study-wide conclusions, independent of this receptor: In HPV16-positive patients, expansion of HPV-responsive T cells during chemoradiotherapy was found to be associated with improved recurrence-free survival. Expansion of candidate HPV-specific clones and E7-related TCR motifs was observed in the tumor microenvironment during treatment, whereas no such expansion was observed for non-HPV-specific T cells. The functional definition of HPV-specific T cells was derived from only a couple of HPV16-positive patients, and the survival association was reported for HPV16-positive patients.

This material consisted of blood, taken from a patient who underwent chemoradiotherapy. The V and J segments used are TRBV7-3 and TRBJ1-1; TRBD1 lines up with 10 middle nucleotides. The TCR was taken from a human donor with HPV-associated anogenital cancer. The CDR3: CASSLRGQGLMNTEAFF. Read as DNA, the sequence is TGTGCCAGCAGCTTAAGGGGACAGGGGCTTATGAACACTGAAGCTTTCTTT.